The 25 T cell receptor beta chains reported below all come from one sample, sequenced in a study of human T cells and chemical hapten exposure. TCRdb itself ran the RACE reads through MiXCR, one entry per CDR3 protein. This sample has 150,000 to 200,000 distinct CDR3 sequences, with roughly 14% found just once. Time point described: patch test 1, 2 weeks after DPC sensitization. Treatment indicated: therapeutic diphenylcyclopropenone sensitization with weekly scalp DPC. Sequenced material: whole blood, taken in connection with sensitization to the hapten diphenylcyclopropenone (DPC). The receptors originated from a woman aged 25 to 39 with alopecia areata. Some clones in this sample may be carry-over from other donors' samples.

This clonotype has a count of ten or more. This chain connects TRBV28 to TRBJ2-6; the D gene is possibly TRBD1 (6 bases). V was pared by 6 bases and J by 0 bases, with 24 bases between. The V gene's germline CDR1 is MDHEN and CDR2 SYDVKM. This CDR3 is 20 amino acids long. The chain's CDR3 is CASRPFLGQKDSSGANVLTF. In DNA form, the CDR3 reads TGTGCCAGCAGACCCTTCCTCGGACAGAAAGACAGCTCTGGGGCCAACGTCCTGACTTTC.

The J gene is TRBJ2-5, the V gene TRBV9; TRBD2 matches 9 bases. V shed 2 bases and J 0 bases; nucleotides not matched to a gene: 8. This CDR3 is built from 17 residues. Looked up from germline, CDR1 is SGDLS and CDR2 is YYNGEE. The CDR3 sequence is CASSVSGGSAYQETQYF. Written as DNA, the CDR3 is TGTGCCAGCAGCGTCAGCGGGGGGTCGGCGTACCAAGAGACCCAGTACTTC.

V is TRBV12-3 or TRBV12-4 and J is TRBJ2-3, with D possibly matching TRBD2 (6 bases). The CDR3 extends over 15 amino acids. Trimming stripped 5 bases from V and 8 bases from J, with 20 bases between. CDR3 loop: CASSLSGLNDGTQYF. CDR3 coding DNA: TGTGCCAGCAGTCTTTCGGGACTCAATGATGGTACGCAGTATTTT.

This clonotype was observed a handful of times. The chain recombines TRBV29-1 with TRBJ1-2; D is uncertain. The CDR3 extends over 12 amino acids. The germline V and J ends were trimmed by 2 bases and 4 bases, with 8 bases remaining between them. Looked up from germline, CDR1 is SQVTM and CDR2 is ANQGSEA. CDR3: CSVETRLYGYTF. The CDR3 DNA is TGCAGCGTTGAAACACGGCTCTATGGCTACACCTTC. Combining the CDR3 with reference TRBV29-1 and TRBJ1-2 gives the whole variable domain SAVISQKPSRDICQRGTSLTIQCQVDSQVTMMFWYRQQPGQSLTLIATANQGSEATYESGFVIDKFPISRPNLTFSTLTVSNMSPEDSSIYLCSVETRLYGYTFGSGTRLTVV.

The chain recombines TRBV11-2 with TRBJ2-7, with D hard to call. CDR1 and CDR2 from the germline V gene are SGHAT and FQNNGV. This CDR3 region has 14 residues. V gave up 4 bases and J gave up 0 bases, with 10 bases separating them. CDR3 nucleotides: TGTGCCAGCAGCTACCAAGTGGGCTCCTACGAGCAGTACTTC. Amino acids: CASSYQVGSYEQYF.

The chain joins TRBV6-5 to TRBJ2-7, with 12 nucleotides matching TRBD2. Germline V gene sequence: CDR1 MNHEY, CDR2 SVGAGI. This CDR3 spans 18 amino acids. The V segment lost 0 bases and the J segment 3 bases; nucleotides outside the gene matches: 9. This chain's CDR3 is CASSYSNPGTSGHYEQYF. The CDR3 region has the DNA TGTGCCAGCAGTTACTCCAATCCGGGGACTAGCGGGCACTACGAGCAGTACTTC.

The J gene is TRBJ1-2, the V gene TRBV2, with a weak D call TRBD1 (5 bases). The CDR3 length is 13 residues. The V end lost 2 bases, the J end lost 3 bases, and 7 bases lay between the germline ends. Looked up from germline, CDR1 is SNHLY and CDR2 is FYNNEI. CDR3: CASSEQGYYGYTF. The CDR3, as DNA: TGTGCCAGCAGTGAACAGGGCTACTATGGCTACACCTTC. Full variable domain (missing parts from reference TRBV2 and TRBJ1-2): EPEVTQTPSHQVTQMGQEVILRCVPISNHLYFYWYRQILGQKVEFLVSFYNNEISEKSEIFDDQFSVERPDGSNFTLKIRSTKLEDSAMYFCASSEQGYYGYTFGSGTRLTVV.

There are many counts of this clonotype. The chain links TRBV7-8 to TRBJ2-7, with D possibly being TRBD1 or TRBD2 (5 bases each). Trimming took 8 bases from V and 0 from J, leaving 17 bases between them. This CDR3 comprises 15 residues. Germline CDR1 and CDR2: SGHVS and FQNEAQ. CDR3 sequence reads: CASGPFLGASYEQYF. As DNA, the CDR3 is TGTGCCAGCGGCCCGTTCCTCGGGGCCTCCTACGAGCAGTACTTC.

Many counts were recorded for this clonotype. The rearrangement links TRBV7-2 to TRBJ1-5; unclear D gene. The CDR3 runs 12 residues. Germline loops: CDR1 SGHTA, CDR2 FQGNSA. Trimming left V 5 bases short and J 4 bases short, with 6 bases between. The CDR3 here is CASSLLNQPQHF. CDR3 DNA sequence: TGTGCCAGCAGCCTGCTGAATCAGCCCCAGCATTTT.

The V and J genes are TRBV18 and TRBJ1-1; D ambiguous. The germline V gene encodes CDR1 KGHSH and CDR2 LQKENI. The germline V and J ends were trimmed by 8 bases and 1 base, with 8 bases remaining between them. CDR3 length equals 12 residues. For the CDR3, the DNA is TGTGCCAGCAGCTACACGAACACTGAAGCTTTCTTT. Amino acid sequence: CASSYTNTEAFF.

This clonotype occurred a few times. The rearrangement joins TRBV30 to TRBJ2-5; perhaps TRBD2 as D (5 bases). Germline V lookup: CDR1 GTSNPN, CDR2 SVGIG (reference sequence). Trimming pared 0 bases from V and 5 bases from J, leaving 10 bases between. This CDR3 region has 13 residues. DNA for the CDR3: TGTGCCTGGAGTGTACGTCTAGCTGAGACCCAGTACTTC. The encoded protein is CAWSVRLAETQYF. The entire variable domain, with the rest obtained from reference TRBV30 and TRBJ2-5, is as follows: SQTIHQWPATLVQPVGSPLSLECTVEGTSNPNLYWYRQAAGRGLQLLFYSVGIGQISSEVPQNLSASRPQDRQFILSSKKLLLSDSGFYLCAWSVRLAETQYFGPGTRLLVL.

The chain uses TRBV4-2 and TRBJ2-7; the D is unclear. Germline loops: CDR1 LGHNA, CDR2 YNFKEQ. Trimming stripped 0 bases from V and 5 bases from J, with 11 bases between. The CDR3 consists of 14 residues. The CDR3 DNA is TGTGCCAGCAGCCAAGATATAGACTCGAACGAGCAGTACTTC. Encoded protein: CASSQDIDSNEQYF.

DNA of the CDR3: TGTGCCAGCAGTCGGGGACTCCAAGAGACCCAGTACTTC. Translated, it gives CASSRGLQETQYF. The rearrangement uses TRBV7-3 and TRBJ2-5, with D maybe TRBD2 (6 bases). The CDR3 has 13 amino acids. CDR1 is SGHTA and CDR2 is FQGTGA in the germline V gene. Trimming took off 6 bases at V and 1 base at J, with 9 bases between the two ends.

The rearrangement links TRBV20-1 to TRBJ2-3; 11 nucleotides agree with TRBD2. With V trimmed by 4 bases and J by 5 bases, 2 bases remained unmatched. The V gene's germline CDR1 is DFQATT and CDR2 SNEGSKA (reference sequence). This CDR3 spans 13 amino acids. For the CDR3, the DNA is TGCAGTGCTATACTAGCGGGGGTAGATACGCAGTATTTT. Amino acids: CSAILAGVDTQYF.

The J gene is TRBJ2-1, the V gene TRBV9; TRBD1 matches at 7 bases. This CDR3 comprises 17 residues. The V segment lost 3 bases and the J segment 4 bases; nucleotides outside the gene matches: 13. In germline, CDR1 is SGDLS, CDR2 YYNGEE. The CDR3 loop is CASSDLKLAGGYNEQFF. For the CDR3, the DNA is TGTGCCAGCAGCGATCTGAAGTTGGCAGGGGGATACAATGAGCAGTTCTTC.

The sample holds a few counts of this clonotype. The chain uses TRBV27 and TRBJ2-3; the match to TRBD2 covers 11 bases. From germline, CDR1 is MNHEY and CDR2 SMNVEV (reference sequence). The CDR3 is 18 residues long. With 5 bases clipped from V and 5 bases from J, the junction kept 15 bases outside the gene matches. DNA of the CDR3: TGTGCCAGCAGTCCTATCGGGGCGCTAGCGGGAGGTGGAGATACGCAGTATTTT. This codes for CASSPIGALAGGGDTQYF.

The chain links TRBV6-2 or TRBV6-3 to TRBJ1-6, with D possibly being TRBD1 (6 bases). CDR1 is MNHEY, CDR2 SVGEGT, per germline. The CDR3 contains 14 residues. The V end was cut by 7 bases, the J end by 8 bases, with 15 bases between. The CDR3 DNA reads TGTGCCAGCAAGGTTGGGACAAGATATTCACCCCTCCACTTT. Amino acids: CASKVGTRYSPLHF.

This clonotype was found many times. The chain carries TRBV28 and TRBJ1-1; no definite D call. CDR1 is MDHEN and CDR2 is SYDVKM in the germline V gene. The CDR3 contains 11 residues. The V end lost 8 bases, the J end lost 2 bases, and 6 bases lay between the germline ends. CDR3 nucleotides: TGTGCCAGCTATCTTAACACTGAAGCTTTCTTT. It codes for CASYLNTEAFF.

The genes are TRBV6-1 and TRBJ2-5, with no clear D. This CDR3 region has 16 residues. Between the trimmed V and J ends, which lost 2 bases and 9 bases, there was a span of 22 bases. Germline V gene sequence: CDR1 MNHNS, CDR2 SASEGT. The CDR3 nucleotides read TGTGCCAGCAGTGAATTCCGGCAGGTTAAGGCCATGTCCCAGTACTTC. Protein: CASSEFRQVKAMSQYF.

This clonotype came up a few times. The rearrangement uses TRBV29-1 and TRBJ2-1, with TRBD1 matching over 8 bases. Germline V CDR1 and CDR2: SQVTM, ANQGSEA. V dropped 7 bases and J dropped 9; count of bases not matched to a gene: 11. The CDR3 sequence is 13 residues long. Here the CDR3 DNA reads TGCAGCGGGGGACAGGTCCCCCGTACTGAGCAGTTCTTC. This encodes CSGGQVPRTEQFF.

This clonotype was detected a few times. This chain uses TRBV7-2 with TRBJ2-7; D is ambiguous. Per the germline V gene, CDR1 is SGHTA and CDR2 is FQGNSA. The CDR3 sequence is 15 residues long. Trimming shortened V by 5 bases and J by 3 bases, and 17 bases separated the two germline ends. This CDR3 reads CASSLTPSPLYEQYF. In DNA, the CDR3 is TGTGCCAGCAGCCTCACCCCTTCCCCCCTCTACGAGCAGTACTTC.

The CDR3 reads CASSLYGQGFNQPQHF. In nucleotides, the CDR3 is TGTGCCAGCAGTTTATACGGACAGGGGTTCAATCAGCCCCAGCATTTT. The chain recombines TRBV27 with TRBJ1-5, with TRBD1 matching over 9 bases. CDR3 length equals 16 residues. Germline assignment: CDR1 MNHEY and CDR2 SMNVEV (reference sequence). V lost 1 base, J lost 3 bases, and 4 bases stayed unmatched.

The gene calls are TRBV9 and TRBJ2-5; D tentatively reads TRBD1 or TRBD2 (6 bases each). Germline loops: CDR1 SGDLS, CDR2 YYNGEE. The CDR3 is 14 residues long. Trimming removed 4 bases from V and 5 bases from J, with 15 bases in between. CDR3 sequence: CASSMGGAGETQYF. The CDR3 DNA is TGTGCCAGCAGCATGGGGGGCGCAGGGGAGACCCAGTACTTC.

This chain connects TRBV29-1 to TRBJ2-3; 8 bases are a match to TRBD2. This CDR3 region has 14 residues. Germline trimming cut 4 bases from V and 6 bases from J; bases unmatched to any gene: 9. The germline V gene encodes CDR1 SQVTM and CDR2 ANQGSEA. CDR3: CSVATSGGGDTQYF. The CDR3 bases are TGCAGCGTTGCTACCAGCGGGGGTGGTGATACGCAGTATTTT.

Only a few counts were recorded for this clonotype. This rearrangement joins TRBV12-3 or TRBV12-4 to TRBJ1-2; 12 nucleotides line up with TRBD1. Germline trimming cut 6 bases from V and 8 bases from J; bases unmatched to any gene: 7. The length of the CDR3 is 14 residues. CDR3 sequence (DNA): TGTGCCAGCAGCTCCGGGACAGGGGGCAGAGGCTACACCTTC. This codes for CASSSGTGGRGYTF.